Listed here are 19 T cell receptor beta chains from one sample, sequenced in a study of T cells in Graves' hyperthyroidism and ophthalmopathy. RNA transcripts served as the template for amplifying TCR beta CDR3 regions. In the first-round RT-PCR of the TCR CDR3, the HTBI primer set was used. TCRdb redid the calling of the multiplex PCR reads with MiXCR, one entry per CDR3 protein. The sample lists around 700,000 distinct CDR3 sequences, roughly a sixth seen once, with about a sixth in the top ten. The specimen sequenced was blood. All receptors derive from a woman aged 45 to 65 with Graves' hyperthyroidism that later progressed to Graves' ophthalmopathy.

The CDR3 protein is CASSGPREAGGQFGELFF. The CDR3 DNA sequence: TGTGCCAGCAGCGGCCCTCGGGAAGCGGGGGGGCAATTCGGGGAGCTGTTTTTT. The rearrangement links TRBV7-9 to TRBJ2-2; 10 bases are shared with TRBD2. The CDR3 covers 18 residues. Germline lookup yields CDR1 SEHNR and CDR2 FQNEAQ (reference sequence). The trim removed 5 bases at V and 7 bases at J, leaving 16 bases unmatched.

At least ten counts were recorded for this clonotype. CDR3 amino acids: CAISSRTGEKLFF. As DNA, the CDR3 is TGTGCCATCAGCTCCCGGACAGGTGAAAAACTGTTTTTT. The chain recombines TRBV10-3 with TRBJ1-4; TRBD1 aligns across 7 bases. Per germline, CDR1 ENHRY and CDR2 SYGVKD. V lost 6 bases to trimming and J lost 7 bases; unmatched junction nucleotides: 5. The CDR3 is 13 amino acids.

This clonotype has a count of ten or more. J is TRBJ2-7 and V is TRBV5-1, with a possible D match to TRBD1 (6 bases). This CDR3 has 15 residues. The V end lost 4 bases, the J end lost 1 base, and 15 bases lay between the germline ends. Germline V gene data show CDR1 as SGHRS and CDR2 as YFSETQ. As DNA, the CDR3 is TGCGCCAGCAGCCTCTTCGCCGACAGGTCCTACGAGCAGTACTTC. This codes for CASSLFADRSYEQYF.

In this sample, this clonotype turned up many times. This chain connects TRBV11-2 to TRBJ1-1; D is unresolved. Between the trimmed V and J ends, which lost 1 base and 3 bases, there was a span of 6 bases. CDR1 and CDR2 from the germline V gene are SGHAT and FQNNGV. The CDR3 has 13 residues. The CDR3 DNA is TGTGCCAGCAGCTTAGGGCTTTACACTGAAGCTTTCTTT. Translating it yields CASSLGLYTEAFF.

The chain recombines TRBV3-1 with TRBJ2-1; 16 nucleotides match TRBD2. The CDR3 length is 18 residues. Trimming took 4 bases from V and 8 from J; bases not matched to a gene: 11. The V gene's germline CDR1 is LGHDT and CDR2 YNNKEL (reference sequence). This CDR3 is CASSRVAGTSGRGDEQFF. CDR3 DNA: TGTGCCAGCAGCCGCGTAGCCGGGACTAGCGGGAGGGGCGATGAGCAGTTCTTC.

V usage is TRBV6-1 and J usage is TRBJ2-7; tentatively, D is TRBD2 (6 bases). CDR3 length: 14 amino acids. CDR1 is MNHNS and CDR2 is SASEGT in the germline V gene. The germline V and J ends were trimmed by 6 bases and 2 bases, with 14 bases remaining between them. The CDR3 DNA reads as TGTGCCAGCAGCGCCGGGACTGCAACCTACGAGCAGTACTTC. Translated: CASSAGTATYEQYF.

CDR3 amino acids: CSARRGLGTGTEAFF. CDR3 DNA sequence: TGCAGTGCTAGGAGAGGTCTGGGGACGGGGACTGAAGCTTTCTTT. The chain couples TRBV20-1 to TRBJ1-1, with D possibly matching TRBD1 (5 bases). CDR3 length equals 15 residues. With 3 bases removed from V and 5 bases from J, the gap between germline ends came to 19 bases. Germline V CDR1 and CDR2: DFQATT, SNEGSKA (reference sequence).

The chain combines TRBV7-9 with TRBJ1-1; the match to TRBD1 covers 7 bases. The ends lost 5 bases at V and 10 bases at J; junction bases unmatched: 16. CDR3 length equals 15 residues. Germline CDR1 is SEHNR and CDR2 is FQNEAQ (reference sequence). The CDR3 DNA sequence: TGTGCCAGCAGCGCTAAAGGAGGGGGCCCAAACGGAGCTTTCTTT. Its protein product is CASSAKGGGPNGAFF.

The rearrangement links TRBV30 to TRBJ1-3; tentative D call: TRBD1 (5 bases). Germline V lookup: CDR1 GTSNPN, CDR2 SVGIG (reference sequence). V lost 0 bases and J lost 4, with 10 bases in between. The CDR3 totals 14 residues. The CDR3 DNA reads TGTGCCTGGAGTGTAGCAGGGCTCGGAAACACCATATATTTT. Translating gives CAWSVAGLGNTIYF.

This clonotype was seen at least ten times. V usage is TRBV20-1 and J usage is TRBJ2-5; weak D call: TRBD1 (6 bases). The CDR3 spans 14 residues. Trimming pared 5 bases from V and 1 base from J, leaving 14 bases between. Per germline, CDR1 DFQATT and CDR2 SNEGSKA (reference sequence). For the CDR3, the DNA is TGCAGTGCTGAGGGGGTCAGGGGCCAAGAGACCCAGTACTTC. This gives the protein CSAEGVRGQETQYF.

The chain joins TRBV10-1 to TRBJ1-5; D gene uncertain. Germline lookup yields CDR1 WNHNN and CDR2 SYGVQD (reference sequence). This CDR3 has 17 amino acids. V gave up 2 bases and J gave up 0 bases, with 14 bases separating them. The CDR3 nucleotides read TGCGCCAGCAGTGAGGGTCTTCGGCGATTTAGCAATCAGCCCCAGCATTTT. Amino acids: CASSEGLRRFSNQPQHF.

Many counts were recorded for this clonotype. The chain has TRBV12-3 or TRBV12-4 and TRBJ1-1, with D hard to call. This CDR3 has 13 residues. Deletions cut 0 bases from V and 7 bases from J, with 9 bases between. The CDR3 sequence: CASSLANRDEAFF. For the CDR3, the DNA is TGTGCCAGCAGTTTAGCTAACAGAGATGAAGCTTTCTTT.

This chain uses TRBV5-1 with TRBJ2-2; 8 nucleotides line up with TRBD1. Germline V gene sequence: CDR1 SGHRS, CDR2 YFSETQ. Unmatched junction bases numbered 2, after V lost 0 bases and J lost 4 bases. The CDR3 sequence is 15 residues long. CDR3 protein: CASSLDGQGTGELFF. DNA for the CDR3: TGCGCCAGCAGCTTGGACGGACAGGGCACCGGGGAGCTGTTTTTT.

CDR3 coding DNA: TGTGCCAGTAGTATAGTCCTTCTGGGACAGTTGAACACTGAAGCTTTCTTT. It yields the protein CASSIVLLGQLNTEAFF. This sequence joins TRBV19 and TRBJ1-1, with 7 bases aligning to TRBD1. V trimming: 1 base; J trimming: 0 bases; junction bases outside the gene matches: 8. This CDR3 is 17 amino acids long. Germline V CDR1 and CDR2: LNHDA, SQIVND (reference sequence).

This clonotype showed up many times. This chain joins TRBV11-2 and TRBJ2-5; 7 bases fit TRBD1. Per the germline V gene, CDR1 is SGHAT and CDR2 is FQNNGV. This CDR3 is 14 amino acids long. Trimming took 4 bases from V and 2 from J; bases not matched to a gene: 4. The CDR3 coding sequence is TGTGCCAGCAGCTGGACAGGCATTCAAGAGACCCAGTACTTC. Translating gives CASSWTGIQETQYF. The whole variable domain, filled in from reference TRBV11-2 and TRBJ2-5, reads EAGVAQSPRYKIIEKRQSVAFWCNPISGHATLYWYQQILGQGPKLLIQFQNNGVVDDSQLPKDRFSAERLKGVDSTLKIQPAKLEDSAVYLCASSWTGIQETQYFGPGTRLLVL.

Details on this clonotype: Just one base apart from a much larger clone, this may be a read error. V and J are TRBV6-1 and TRBJ2-7, with TRBD2 as a possible D gene (5 bases). Germline CDR1 and CDR2: MNHNS and SASEGT. V was cut by 7 bases and J by 7 bases, with 11 bases left in between. This CDR3 contains 11 residues. The chain's CDR3 is CASTLGDEQYF. The CDR3 DNA reads TGTGCCAGCACCCTCGGGGATGAGCAGTACTTC.

This clonotype was picked up many times. The genes are TRBV5-6 and TRBJ2-2; D may be TRBD2 (6 bases). Trimming took off 2 bases at V and 4 bases at J, with 12 bases between the two ends. There are 15 residues in the CDR3. Germline CDR1 is SGHDT and CDR2 is YYEEEE. The CDR3 here is CASSFGLSPTGELFF. In nucleotides, the CDR3 is TGTGCCAGCAGCTTCGGACTATCCCCCACCGGGGAGCTGTTTTTT.

In this sample, this clonotype turned up a few times. The chain employs TRBV12-3 or TRBV12-4 and TRBJ1-1; the D is unclear. V lost 11 bases and J lost 0, with 7 bases in between. The CDR3 runs to 11 residues. CDR3 nucleotide sequence: TGTGCCTCACAAGTGAACACTGAAGCTTTCTTT. Translation gives CASQVNTEAFF.

On this clonotype: A read error may produce the germline difference seen at one junction end. The chain recombines TRBV7-9 with TRBJ2-3; D is ambiguous. CDR1 and CDR2 (germline): SEHNR, FQNEAQ (reference sequence). This CDR3 comprises 15 residues. DNA for the CDR3: TGTGCCAGCAACTTAACTCAAGCGTCATTGGATACGCAGTATTTT. Translation gives CASNLTQASLDTQYF.